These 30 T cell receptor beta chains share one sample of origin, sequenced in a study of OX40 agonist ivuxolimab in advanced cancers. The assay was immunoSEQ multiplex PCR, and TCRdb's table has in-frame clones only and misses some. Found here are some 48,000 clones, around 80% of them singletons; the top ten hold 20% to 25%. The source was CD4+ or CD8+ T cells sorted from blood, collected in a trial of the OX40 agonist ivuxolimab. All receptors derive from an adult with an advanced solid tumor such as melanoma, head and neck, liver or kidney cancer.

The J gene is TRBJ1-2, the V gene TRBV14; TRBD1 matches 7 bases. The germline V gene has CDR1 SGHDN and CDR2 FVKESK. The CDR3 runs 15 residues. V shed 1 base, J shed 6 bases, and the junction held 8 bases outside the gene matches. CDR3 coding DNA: TGTGCCAGCAGCCAAGCGGTGGGACAGACGGATGGCTACACCTTC. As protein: CASSQAVGQTDGYTF.

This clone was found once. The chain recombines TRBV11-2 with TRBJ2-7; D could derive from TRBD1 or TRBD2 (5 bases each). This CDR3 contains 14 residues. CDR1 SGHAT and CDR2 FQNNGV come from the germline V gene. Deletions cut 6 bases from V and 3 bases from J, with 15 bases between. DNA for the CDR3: TGTGCCAGCAGTCACCGGGACCGAAACTACGAGCAGTACTTC. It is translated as CASSHRDRNYEQYF.

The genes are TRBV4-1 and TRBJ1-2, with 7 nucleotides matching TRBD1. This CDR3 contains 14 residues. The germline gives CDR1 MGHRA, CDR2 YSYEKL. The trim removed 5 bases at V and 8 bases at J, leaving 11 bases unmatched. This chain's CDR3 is CASSNLGGFGGYTF. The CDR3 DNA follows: TGCGCCAGCAGCAACTTAGGGGGCTTTGGAGGCTACACCTTC.

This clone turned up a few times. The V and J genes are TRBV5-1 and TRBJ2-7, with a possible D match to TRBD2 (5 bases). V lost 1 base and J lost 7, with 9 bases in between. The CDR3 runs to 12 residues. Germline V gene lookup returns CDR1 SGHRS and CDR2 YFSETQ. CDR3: CASSLRGEEQYF. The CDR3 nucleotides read TGCGCCAGCAGCTTGCGGGGAGAAGAGCAGTACTTC.

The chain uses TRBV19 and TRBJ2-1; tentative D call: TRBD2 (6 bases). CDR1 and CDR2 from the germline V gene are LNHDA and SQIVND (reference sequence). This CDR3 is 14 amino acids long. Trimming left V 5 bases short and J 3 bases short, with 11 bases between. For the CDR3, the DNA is TGTGCCAGTAGTTCCGGGAGTAACTACAATGAGCAGTTCTTC. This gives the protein CASSSGSNYNEQFF.

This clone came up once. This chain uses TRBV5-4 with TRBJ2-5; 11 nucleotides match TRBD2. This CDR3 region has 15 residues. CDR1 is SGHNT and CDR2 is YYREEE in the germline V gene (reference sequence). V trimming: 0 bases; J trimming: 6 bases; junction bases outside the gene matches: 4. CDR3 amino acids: CASSLVAGGPQTQYF. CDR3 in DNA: TGTGCCAGCAGCTTGGTAGCGGGGGGGCCTCAGACCCAGTACTTC.

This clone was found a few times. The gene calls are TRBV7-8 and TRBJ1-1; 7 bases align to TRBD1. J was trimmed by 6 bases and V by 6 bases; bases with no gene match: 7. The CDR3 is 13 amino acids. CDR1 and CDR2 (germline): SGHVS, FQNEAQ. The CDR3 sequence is CASRPDRAPEAFF. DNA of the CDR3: TGTGCCAGCAGACCTGACAGGGCCCCTGAAGCTTTCTTT. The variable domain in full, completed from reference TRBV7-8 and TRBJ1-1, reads GAGVSQSPRYKVAKRGQDVALRCDPISGHVSLFWYQQALGQGPEFLTYFQNEAQLDKSGLPSDRFFAERPEGSVSTLKIQRTQQEDSAVYLCASRPDRAPEAFFGQGTRLTVV.

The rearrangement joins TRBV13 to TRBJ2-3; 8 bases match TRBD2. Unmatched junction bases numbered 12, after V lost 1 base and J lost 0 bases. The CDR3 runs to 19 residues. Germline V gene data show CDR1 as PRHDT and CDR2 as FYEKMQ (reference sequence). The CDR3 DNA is TGTGCCAGCAGCTTAGACGGCGGGGGGATACGCTCTAGCACAGATACGCAGTATTTT. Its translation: CASSLDGGGIRSSTDTQYF.

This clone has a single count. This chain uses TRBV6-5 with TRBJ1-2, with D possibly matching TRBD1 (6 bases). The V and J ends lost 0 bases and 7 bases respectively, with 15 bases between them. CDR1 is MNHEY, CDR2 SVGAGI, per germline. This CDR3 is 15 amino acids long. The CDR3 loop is CASSYSNTGGGGYTF. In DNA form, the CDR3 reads TGTGCCAGCAGTTACTCGAATACCGGGGGCGGTGGCTACACCTTC.

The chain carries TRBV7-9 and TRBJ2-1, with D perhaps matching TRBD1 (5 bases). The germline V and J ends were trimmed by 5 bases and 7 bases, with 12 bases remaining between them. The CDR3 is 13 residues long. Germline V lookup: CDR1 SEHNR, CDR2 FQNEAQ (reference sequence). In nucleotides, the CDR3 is TGTGCCAGCAGCCATAGAGACAGTAATGAGCAGTTCTTC. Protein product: CASSHRDSNEQFF.

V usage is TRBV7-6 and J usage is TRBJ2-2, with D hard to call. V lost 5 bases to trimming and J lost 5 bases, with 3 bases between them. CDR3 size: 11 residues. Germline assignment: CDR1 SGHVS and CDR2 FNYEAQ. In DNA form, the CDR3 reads TGTGCCAGCAGCAAAACCGGGGAGCTGTTTTTT. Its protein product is CASSKTGELFF.

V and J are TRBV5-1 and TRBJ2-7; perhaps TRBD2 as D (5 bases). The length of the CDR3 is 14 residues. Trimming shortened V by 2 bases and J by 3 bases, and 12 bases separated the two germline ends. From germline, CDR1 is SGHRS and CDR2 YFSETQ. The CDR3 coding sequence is TGCGCCAGCAGCTTCGTCAGTGGAGGCTACGAGCAGTACTTC. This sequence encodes CASSFVSGGYEQYF.

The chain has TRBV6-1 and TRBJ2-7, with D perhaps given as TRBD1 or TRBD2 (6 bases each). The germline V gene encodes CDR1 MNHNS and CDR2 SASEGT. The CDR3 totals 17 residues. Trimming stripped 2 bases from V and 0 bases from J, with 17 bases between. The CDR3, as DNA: TGTGCCAGCAGTGAAAGGGGGGACACTTCAATCTCCTACGAGCAGTACTTC. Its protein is CASSERGDTSISYEQYF.

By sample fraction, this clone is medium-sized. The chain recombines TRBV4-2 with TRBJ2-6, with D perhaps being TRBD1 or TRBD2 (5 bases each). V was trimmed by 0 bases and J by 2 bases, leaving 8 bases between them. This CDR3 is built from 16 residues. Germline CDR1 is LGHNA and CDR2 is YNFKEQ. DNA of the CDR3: TGTGCCAGCAGCCAAGACGGGGCTACTGGGGCCAACGTCCTGACTTTC. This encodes CASSQDGATGANVLTF.

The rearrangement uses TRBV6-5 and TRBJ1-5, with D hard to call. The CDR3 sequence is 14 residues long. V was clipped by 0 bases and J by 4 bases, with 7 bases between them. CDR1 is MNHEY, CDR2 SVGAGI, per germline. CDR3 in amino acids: CASSYSQTNQPQHF. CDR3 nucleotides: TGTGCCAGCAGTTACTCTCAGACTAATCAGCCCCAGCATTTT.

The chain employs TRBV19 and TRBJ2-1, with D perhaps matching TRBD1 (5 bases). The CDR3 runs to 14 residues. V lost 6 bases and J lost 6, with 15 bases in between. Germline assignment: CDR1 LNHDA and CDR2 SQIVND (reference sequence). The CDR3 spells CASSLQGLGNEQFF. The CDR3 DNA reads TGTGCCAGTAGCCTCCAGGGCCTGGGCAATGAGCAGTTCTTC.

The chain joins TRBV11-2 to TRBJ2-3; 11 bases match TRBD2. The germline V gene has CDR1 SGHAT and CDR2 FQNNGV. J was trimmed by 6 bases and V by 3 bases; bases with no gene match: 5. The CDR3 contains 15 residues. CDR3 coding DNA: TGTGCCAGCAGCTTCATACTAGCGGGAGTTGATACGCAGTATTTT. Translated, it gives CASSFILAGVDTQYF.

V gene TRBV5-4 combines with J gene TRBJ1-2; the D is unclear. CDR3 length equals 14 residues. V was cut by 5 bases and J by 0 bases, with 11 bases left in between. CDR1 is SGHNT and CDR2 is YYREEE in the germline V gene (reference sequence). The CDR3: CASSLTTPNYGYTF. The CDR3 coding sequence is TGTGCCAGCAGTCTAACAACACCTAACTATGGCTACACCTTC.

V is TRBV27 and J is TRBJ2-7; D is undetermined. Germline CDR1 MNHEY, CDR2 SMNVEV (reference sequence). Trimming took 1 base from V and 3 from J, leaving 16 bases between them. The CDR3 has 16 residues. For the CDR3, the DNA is TGTGCCAGCAGTTTATATGGGTCCCCGGGTAACTACGAGCAGTACTTC. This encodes CASSLYGSPGNYEQYF.

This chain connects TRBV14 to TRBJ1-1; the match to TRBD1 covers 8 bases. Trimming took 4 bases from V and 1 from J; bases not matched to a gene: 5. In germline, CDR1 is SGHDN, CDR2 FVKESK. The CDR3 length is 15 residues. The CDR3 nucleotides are TGTGCCAGCAGCCTCTTGACAGGGGAGAACACTGAAGCTTTCTTT. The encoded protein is CASSLLTGENTEAFF.

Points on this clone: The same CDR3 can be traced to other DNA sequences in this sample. Here the CDR3 reads CASSVGNSGNTIYF. DNA of the CDR3: TGTGCCAGCAGCGTCGGGAACTCTGGAAACACCATATATTTT. V and J are TRBV9 and TRBJ1-3, with unresolved D. Per the germline V gene, CDR1 is SGDLS and CDR2 is YYNGEE. V was pared by 2 bases and J by 0 bases, with 6 bases between. CDR3 size: 14 residues.

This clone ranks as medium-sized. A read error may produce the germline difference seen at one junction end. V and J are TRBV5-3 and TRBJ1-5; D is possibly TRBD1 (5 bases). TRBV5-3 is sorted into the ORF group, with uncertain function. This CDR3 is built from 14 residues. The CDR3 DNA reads TGTGCCAGCAGCTTGGCCGGGGACGGTCAGCCCCAGCATTTT. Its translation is CASSLAGDGQPQHF.

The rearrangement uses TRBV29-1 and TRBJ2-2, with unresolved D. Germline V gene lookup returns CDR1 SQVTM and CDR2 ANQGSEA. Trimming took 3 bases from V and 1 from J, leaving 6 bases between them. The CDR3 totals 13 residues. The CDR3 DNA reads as TGCAGCGTTGAGAGTCGGAACACCGGGGAGCTGTTTTTT. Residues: CSVESRNTGELFF.

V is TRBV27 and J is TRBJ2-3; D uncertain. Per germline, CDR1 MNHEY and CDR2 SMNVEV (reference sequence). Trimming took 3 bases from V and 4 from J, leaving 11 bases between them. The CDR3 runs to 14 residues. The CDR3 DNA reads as TGTGCCAGCAGTTTCTCACGGGTGGCAGATACGCAGTATTTT. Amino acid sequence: CASSFSRVADTQYF.

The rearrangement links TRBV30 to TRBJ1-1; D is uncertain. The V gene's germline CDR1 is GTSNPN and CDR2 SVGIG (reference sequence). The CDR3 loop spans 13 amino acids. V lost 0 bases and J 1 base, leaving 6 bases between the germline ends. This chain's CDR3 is CAWSVVRNTEAFF. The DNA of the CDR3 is TGTGCCTGGAGTGTGGTCAGGAACACTGAAGCTTTCTTT.

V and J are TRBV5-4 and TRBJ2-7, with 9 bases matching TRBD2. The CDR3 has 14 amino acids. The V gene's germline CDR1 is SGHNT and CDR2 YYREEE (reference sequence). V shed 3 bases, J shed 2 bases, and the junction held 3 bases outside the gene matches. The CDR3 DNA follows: TGTGCCAGCAGCTCTAGCGGGGTCCCCTACGAGCAGTACTTC. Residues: CASSSSGVPYEQYF.

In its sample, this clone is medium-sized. This chain's CDR3 is CASSPSGTSGYEQYF. The CDR3 DNA sequence: TGTGCCAGCAGCCCCTCCGGGACTAGCGGGTACGAGCAGTACTTC. The V gene is TRBV9, the J gene TRBJ2-7, with 12 bases matching TRBD2. CDR3 size: 15 residues. In germline, CDR1 is SGDLS, CDR2 YYNGEE. V lost 4 bases to trimming and J lost 4 bases; unmatched junction nucleotides: 6.

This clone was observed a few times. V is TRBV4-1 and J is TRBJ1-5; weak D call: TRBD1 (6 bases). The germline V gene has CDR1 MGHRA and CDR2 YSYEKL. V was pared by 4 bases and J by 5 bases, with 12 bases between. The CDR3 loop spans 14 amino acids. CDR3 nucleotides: TGCGCCAGCAGCCCACAGGGTTGGGATCAGCCCCAGCATTTT. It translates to CASSPQGWDQPQHF.

The CDR3 region is CASSVAWGQGTEAFF. DNA of the CDR3: TGTGCCAGCAGCGTAGCTTGGGGACAGGGGACTGAAGCTTTCTTT. The chain carries TRBV9 and TRBJ1-1; TRBD1 matches 10 bases. Germline V lookup: CDR1 SGDLS, CDR2 YYNGEE. V was clipped by 0 bases and J by 5 bases; unmatched bases: 4. The CDR3 has 15 amino acids.

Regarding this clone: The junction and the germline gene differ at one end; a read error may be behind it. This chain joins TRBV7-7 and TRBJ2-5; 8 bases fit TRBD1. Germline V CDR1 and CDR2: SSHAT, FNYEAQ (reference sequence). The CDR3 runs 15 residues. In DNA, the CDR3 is TGTGCTAGCAGCTGGTTGGACAGGGACCAAGAGACCCAGTACTTC. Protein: CASSWLDRDQETQYF. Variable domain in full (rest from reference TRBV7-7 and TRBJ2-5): GAGVSQSPRYKVTKRGQDVTLRCDPISSHATLYWYQQALGQGPEFLTYFNYEAQPDKSGLPSDRFSAERPEGSISTLTIQRTEQRDSAMYRCASSWLDRDQETQYFGPGTRLLVL.